The clone carrying this T cell receptor (beta chain) was seen ten or more times. Its target is not known. At one end the junction does not follow the germline gene, possibly because of a read error. This record comes from a study of T cells in Graves' hyperthyroidism and ophthalmopathy. Study at large: Sampling of peripheral blood happened at initial diagnosis, prior to any treatment.

Amplified TCR beta CDR3 regions came from RNA transcripts. TCR CDR3 regions were first amplified by RT-PCR with HTBI primers. TCRdb independently ran MiXCR on the multiplex PCR reads; one entry per CDR3 protein. The sample consists of 490,000 or so distinct CDR3 sequences, 16% of them appearing once. Findings and limits, study-wide: Blood also carried most thyroid clonotypes expanded above 0.001.

This CDR3 region has 14 residues. Germline V gene lookup returns CDR1 WNHNN and CDR2 SYGVQD (reference sequence). This TCR was recovered from a woman aged 25 to 39 with Graves' ophthalmopathy. The chain uses TRBV10-1 and TRBJ1-5; D might be TRBD1 (5 bases). Sequencing used blood. CDR3 bases: TGTGCCAGCAGTGAATCAGGGAGCAATCAGCCCCAGCATTTT. Translated: CASSESGSNQPQHF.